The 5 T cell receptor beta chains reported below all come from one sample, sequenced in a study of T cell repertoires and HLA-DP antigens. After roughly 15 days' expansion, CD4+ cells were restimulated around 23 h with HeLa expressing allogeneic DPB1. HeLa stimulator cells carried retrovirally transduced HLA-DPA1/DPB1, HLA-DM, invariant chain and CD80. Clones were sequenced by immunoSEQ multiplex PCR, and TCRdb holds only the in-frame ones, with some missing. The sample consists of 2,000 to 2,500 clones, about 78% of them appearing once. Sequencing input: CD137- CD4+ T cells from cultured PBMCs. These receptors were obtained from a woman aged 18-29 years in good health and CMV-seronegative.

V gene TRBV7-2 combines with J gene TRBJ1-6; TRBD1 matches 7 bases. Germline V gene data show CDR1 as SGHTA and CDR2 as FQGNSA. The V gene end was trimmed by 1 base and the J gene end by 7 bases; junction bases not matched to a gene: 4. The CDR3 is made up of 15 amino acids. This CDR3 reads CASSLDVRGNSPLHF. As DNA, the CDR3 is TGTGCCAGCAGCTTAGACGTCAGGGGGAATTCACCCCTCCACTTT.

This clone was detected only a few times. V usage is TRBV7-9 and J usage is TRBJ2-5; D is unresolved. This CDR3 region has 14 residues. Germline V gene data show CDR1 as SEHNR and CDR2 as FQNEAQ (reference sequence). V was clipped by 0 bases and J by 5 bases, with 10 bases between them. This chain's CDR3 is CASSLAVIGETQYF. The CDR3 region has the DNA TGTGCCAGCAGCTTAGCGGTTATAGGTGAGACCCAGTACTTC. Full variable domain (rest looked up from reference TRBV7-9 and TRBJ2-5): DTGVSQNPRHKITKRGQNVTFRCDPISEHNRLYWYRQTLGQGPEFLTYFQNEAQLEKSRLLSDRFSAERPKGSFSTLEIQRTEQGDSAMYLCASSLAVIGETQYFGPGTRLLVL.

This chain uses TRBV30 with TRBJ2-1, with TRBD2 identical over 10 bases. CDR3 length: 13 amino acids. Per germline, CDR1 GTSNPN and CDR2 SVGIG (reference sequence). Trimming at V came to 5 bases and at J to 3 bases, leaving 1 base not matched to a gene. The CDR3 reads CAWASGSYNEQFF. CDR3 nucleotide sequence: TGTGCCTGGGCTAGCGGGAGCTACAATGAGCAGTTCTTC.

The J gene is TRBJ2-3, the V gene TRBV4-2; D tentatively reads TRBD1 or TRBD2 (5 bases each). This CDR3 region has 14 residues. In germline, CDR1 is LGHNA, CDR2 YNFKEQ. The V end was cut by 1 base, the J end by 4 bases, with 9 bases between. For the CDR3, the DNA is TGTGCCAGCAGCCAAGCGGGGACGGCAGATACGCAGTATTTT. Its protein is CASSQAGTADTQYF.

This rearrangement joins TRBV15 to TRBJ1-2; D is ambiguous. V was pared by 5 bases and J by 7 bases, with 14 bases between. Germline CDR1 reads LNHNV; CDR2 reads YYDKDF (reference sequence). This CDR3 spans 13 amino acids. CDR3 nucleotides: TGTGCCACCAGCCCCCTTCGTAATCCTGGCTACACCTTC. Amino acid sequence: CATSPLRNPGYTF.